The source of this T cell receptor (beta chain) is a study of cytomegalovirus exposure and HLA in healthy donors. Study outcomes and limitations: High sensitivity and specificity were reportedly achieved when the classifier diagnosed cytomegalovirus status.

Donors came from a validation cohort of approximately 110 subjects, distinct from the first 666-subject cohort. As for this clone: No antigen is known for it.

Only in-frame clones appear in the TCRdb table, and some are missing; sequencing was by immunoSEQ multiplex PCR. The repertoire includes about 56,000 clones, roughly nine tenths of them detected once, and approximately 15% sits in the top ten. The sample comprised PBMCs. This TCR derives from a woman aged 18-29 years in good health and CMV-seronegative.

CDR3 residues: CASSTNSNRGRNSPLHF. The DNA of the CDR3 is TGTGCCAGCAGCACTAATTCGAACAGGGGCCGTAATTCACCCCTCCACTTT. V gene TRBV21-1 combines with J gene TRBJ1-6; the table's D call, TRBD1, has no DNA check behind it. TRBV21-1 is a pseudogene. The CDR3 spans 17 residues.